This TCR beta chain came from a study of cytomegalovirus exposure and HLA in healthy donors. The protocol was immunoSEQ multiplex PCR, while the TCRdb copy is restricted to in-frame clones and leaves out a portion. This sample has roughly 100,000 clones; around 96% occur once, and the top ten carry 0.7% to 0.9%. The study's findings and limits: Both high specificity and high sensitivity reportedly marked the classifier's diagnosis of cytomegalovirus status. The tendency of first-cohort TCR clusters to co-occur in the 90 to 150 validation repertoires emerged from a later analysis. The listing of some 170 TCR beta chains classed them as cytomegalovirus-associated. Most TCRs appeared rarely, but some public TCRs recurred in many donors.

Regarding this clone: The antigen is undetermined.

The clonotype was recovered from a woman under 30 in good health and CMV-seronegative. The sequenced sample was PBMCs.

The CDR3 spells CASSLARVYNEQFF. The CDR3 nucleotides are TGCGCCAGCAGCTTGGCCAGGGTTTACAATGAGCAGTTCTTC. V is TRBV5-1 and J is TRBJ2-1, with D perhaps TRBD1 (5 bases). The V end was cut by 0 bases, the J end by 4 bases, with 8 bases between. Germline V CDR1 and CDR2: SGHRS, YFSETQ. The CDR3 loop spans 14 amino acids.